This paragraph covers one T cell receptor beta chain sequence. V was pared by 3 bases and J by 4 bases, with 16 bases between. Germline V CDR1 and CDR2: MNHNS, SASEGT. The CDR3 is 15 amino acids. This entry is derived from a study of blood T cell repertoires in COVID-19. Across the whole study: From the United States, Italy and Spain came samples of acute and convalescent COVID-19.

In the original analysis: Nucleated cell counts were estimated from reference gene primer amplification. Generated by immunoSEQ multiplex PCR, the TCRdb table keeps only in-frame clones and is missing some. V, J and clone size were drawn from that table, and D and trimming were deduced from the DNA. The sample yields some 58,000 clones, about 83% seen once. V usage is TRBV6-1 and J usage is TRBJ2-7; D is perhaps TRBD2 (5 bases). Sample: peripheral blood. The source is a man in his forties or fifties with acute or convalescent COVID-19. In DNA form, the CDR3 reads TGTGCCAGCAGTGAGGCCGACGTAGCGCGATACGAGCAGTACTTC. Amino acid sequence: CASSEADVARYEQYF.